This record covers a single T cell receptor (beta chain). Its target is not known. These data originate in a study of shared clonotypes between healthy human individuals. Study-wide findings and caveats: An expected dependence of interdonor clonotype sharing on sequencing depth was noted.

Germline CDR1 and CDR2: SGHRS and YFSETQ. CDR3 length: 13 amino acids. The V end lost 5 bases, the J end lost 5 bases, and 14 bases lay between the germline ends. Generated by immunoSEQ multiplex PCR, the TCRdb table keeps only in-frame clones and is missing some. The sample records approximately 2.5 million clones, more than 80% being singletons. The sample consisted of naive CD4+ T cells sorted from blood. Subset meaning: CD45RA+ positively selected. The TCR comes from a man in his late teens or twenties in good health. The chain uses TRBV5-1 and TRBJ2-7, with a tentative D call TRBD2 (6 bases). The CDR3 DNA reads as TGCGCCAGCAGGGCCCCGGGGGATCACGAGCAGTACTTC. It translates to CASRAPGDHEQYF. Full variable domain (rest looked up from reference TRBV5-1 and TRBJ2-7): KAGVTQTPRYLIKTRGQQVTLSCSPISGHRSVSWYQQTPGQGLQFLFEYFSETQRNKGNFPGRFSGRQFSNSRSEMNVSTLELGDSALYLCASRAPGDHEQYFGPGTRLTVT.